One and the same sample provided the 11 T cell receptor beta chains below, sequenced in a study of blood T cell repertoires in COVID-19. TCRdb keeps only in-frame clones here, not all; method: immunoSEQ multiplex PCR. The data contain approximately 270,000 clones, roughly 85% of them singletons. Sequenced sample: PBMCs or T cells enriched from blood (not recorded which). These receptors all stem from a woman aged 50 to 65 who had recovered from COVID-19.

The genes are TRBV10-3 and TRBJ1-5; TRBD1 agrees at 7 bases. Trimming removed 4 bases from V and 2 bases from J; junction bases left unmatched: 8. The CDR3 sequence is 16 residues long. CDR1 ENHRY and CDR2 SYGVKD come from the germline V gene. The CDR3 loop reads CAISGDRQGGNQPQHF. The CDR3 nucleotides read TGTGCCATCAGTGGGGATCGACAGGGTGGCAATCAGCCCCAGCATTTT.

For the CDR3, the DNA is TGTGCCTGGAACCAGGACAGGGGCCCTGGAAACACCATATATTTT. Translating gives CAWNQDRGPGNTIYF. The V gene is TRBV30, the J gene TRBJ1-3; 9 bases match TRBD1. CDR1 and CDR2 from the germline V gene are GTSNPN and SVGIG (reference sequence). After removal of 4 bases from V and 2 bases from J, the junction contained 6 bases not matched to a gene. The CDR3 has 15 residues.

V and J are TRBV28 and TRBJ1-2; possibly TRBD1 for D (5 bases). The germline gives CDR1 MDHEN, CDR2 SYDVKM. The CDR3 has 15 amino acids. V was cut by 4 bases and J by 6 bases, with 18 bases left in between. CDR3 sequence (DNA): TGTGCCAGCAGTTCACTTGACAGTGCCGTCGATGGCTACACCTTC. Translated: CASSSLDSAVDGYTF.

This chain joins TRBV29-1 and TRBJ2-7; 7 nucleotides line up with TRBD2. The ends lost 3 bases at V and 0 bases at J; junction bases unmatched: 8. In germline, CDR1 is SQVTM, CDR2 ANQGSEA. CDR3 length: 15 amino acids. The CDR3 reads CSVEVALAASYEQYF. The CDR3 nucleotides are TGCAGCGTTGAGGTTGCGCTAGCGGCCTCCTACGAGCAGTACTTC.

This clone has only one observation. The genes are TRBV19 and TRBJ2-3; TRBD2 matches 12 bases. J was trimmed by 0 bases and V by 7 bases; bases with no gene match: 11. In germline, CDR1 is LNHDA, CDR2 SQIVND (reference sequence). This CDR3 has 18 amino acids. The CDR3 sequence is CASNQLAGGPSSTDTQYF. The CDR3 nucleotides read TGTGCCAGTAACCAACTAGCGGGAGGACCCTCTAGCACAGATACGCAGTATTTT. Full variable domain (outside the CDR3, taken from reference TRBV19 and TRBJ2-3): DGGITQSPKYLFRKEGQNVTLSCEQNLNHDAMYWYRQDPGQGLRLIYYSQIVNDFQKGDIAEGYSVSREKKESFPLTVTSAQKNPTAFYLCASNQLAGGPSSTDTQYFGPGTRLTVL.

The J gene is TRBJ2-1, the V gene TRBV5-1, with TRBD2 matching over 10 bases. The V and J ends lost 3 bases and 7 bases, in that order; junction bases with no gene match: 7. Germline values: CDR1 SGHRS, CDR2 YFSETQ. The CDR3 has 15 amino acids. In DNA, the CDR3 is TGCGCCAGCAGCTACACTAGCGGGATGGTAAATGAGCAGTTCTTC. Its protein product is CASSYTSGMVNEQFF.

The genes are TRBV25-1 and TRBJ1-1; 7 bases are a match to TRBD1. This CDR3 spans 16 amino acids. The germline V gene encodes CDR1 MGHDK and CDR2 SYGVNS. V trimming: 2 bases; J trimming: 6 bases; junction bases outside the gene matches: 12. Written as DNA, the CDR3 is TGTGCCAGCAGTGAAGGCGGCTTGAGGGGGCGCGCTGAAGCTTTCTTT. Its translation: CASSEGGLRGRAEAFF.

The chain employs TRBV12-5 and TRBJ1-5; TRBD1 agrees at 9 bases. The CDR3 contains 15 residues. From germline, CDR1 is LGHNT and CDR2 FRNRAP. Trimming cost V 3 bases and J 3 bases; bases outside gene matches: 3. The CDR3 sequence is CASGLGQGLNQPQHF. CDR3 DNA: TGTGCTAGTGGTTTAGGACAGGGGCTCAATCAGCCCCAGCATTTT.

This rearrangement joins TRBV28 to TRBJ2-3, with 10 positions matching TRBD2. Germline trimming cut 4 bases from V and 4 bases from J; bases unmatched to any gene: 8. CDR1 MDHEN and CDR2 SYDVKM come from the germline V gene. CDR3 length: 16 residues. DNA of the CDR3: TGTGCCAGCAGTTCCATGCTAGCGGGAGCTGCAGATACGCAGTATTTT. This codes for CASSSMLAGAADTQYF.

The gene calls are TRBV27 and TRBJ2-7; 7 bases match TRBD1. With 3 bases clipped from V and 3 bases from J, the junction kept 5 bases outside the gene matches. Germline lookup yields CDR1 MNHEY and CDR2 SMNVEV (reference sequence). The CDR3 length is 14 residues. The CDR3 reads CASSFRQGGYEQYF. The DNA for the CDR3 is TGTGCCAGCAGTTTCCGACAGGGTGGCTACGAGCAGTACTTC.

This clone was seen a handful of times. This rearrangement joins TRBV1 to TRBJ1-3; the table's D gene call, TRBD1, was not cross checked with the DNA. TRBV1 constitutes a pseudogene. CDR3 length equals 17 residues. As DNA, the CDR3 is TGCACCAGCAGCCAAGGGTCAGGGACAGGGCCTGGAAACACCATATATTTT. Its protein product is CTSSQGSGTGPGNTIYF.